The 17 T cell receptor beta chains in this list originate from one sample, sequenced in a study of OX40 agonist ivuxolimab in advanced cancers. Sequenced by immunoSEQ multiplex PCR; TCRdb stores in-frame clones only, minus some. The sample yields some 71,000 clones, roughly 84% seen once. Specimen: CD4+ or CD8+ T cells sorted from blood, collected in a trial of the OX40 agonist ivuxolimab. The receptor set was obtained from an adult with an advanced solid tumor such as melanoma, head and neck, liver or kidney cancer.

The DNA of the CDR3 is TGTGCCAGCTCACCAAACAGCTACTACGAGCAGTACTTC. Its translation is CASSPNSYYEQYF. The rearrangement uses TRBV18 and TRBJ2-7; D not certain. This CDR3 comprises 13 residues. Germline assignment: CDR1 KGHSH and CDR2 LQKENI. V dropped 2 bases and J dropped 3 bases, with 8 bases sitting between them. Filled out from reference TRBV18 and TRBJ2-7, the complete variable domain reads NAGVMQNPRHLVRRRGQEARLRCSPMKGHSHVYWYRQLPEEGLKFMVYLQKENIIDESGMPKERFSAEFPKEGPSILRIQQVVRGDSAAYFCASSPNSYYEQYFGPGTRLTVT.

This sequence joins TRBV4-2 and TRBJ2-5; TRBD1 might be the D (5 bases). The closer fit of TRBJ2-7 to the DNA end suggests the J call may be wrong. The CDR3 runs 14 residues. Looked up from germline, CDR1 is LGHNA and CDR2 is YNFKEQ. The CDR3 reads CASSQGQRSYEQYF. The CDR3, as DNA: TGTGCCAGCAGCCAAGGACAGAGATCCTACGAGCAGTACTTC.

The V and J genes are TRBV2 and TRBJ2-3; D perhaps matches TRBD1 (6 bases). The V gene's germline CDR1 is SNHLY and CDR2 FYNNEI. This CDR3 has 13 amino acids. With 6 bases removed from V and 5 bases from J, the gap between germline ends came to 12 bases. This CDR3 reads CASRRQVGDTQYF. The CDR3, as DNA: TGTGCCAGCAGGCGACAGGTGGGAGATACGCAGTATTTT. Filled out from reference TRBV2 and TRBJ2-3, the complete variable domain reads EPEVTQTPSHQVTQMGQEVILRCVPISNHLYFYWYRQILGQKVEFLVSFYNNEISEKSEIFDDQFSVERPDGSNFTLKIRSTKLEDSAMYFCASRRQVGDTQYFGPGTRLTVL.

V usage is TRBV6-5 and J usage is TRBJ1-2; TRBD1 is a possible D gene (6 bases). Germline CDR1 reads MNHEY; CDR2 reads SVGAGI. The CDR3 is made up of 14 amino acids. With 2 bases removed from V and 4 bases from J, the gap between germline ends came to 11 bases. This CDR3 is CASSYPQGLYGYTF. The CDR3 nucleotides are TGTGCCAGCAGTTACCCACAGGGACTCTATGGCTACACCTTC.

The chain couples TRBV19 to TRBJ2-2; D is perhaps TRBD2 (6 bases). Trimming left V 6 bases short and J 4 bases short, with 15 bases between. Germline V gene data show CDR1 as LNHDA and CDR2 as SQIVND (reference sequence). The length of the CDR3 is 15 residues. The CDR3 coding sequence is TGTGCCAGTAGCCGGAGGGCCTGGGGCACCGGGGAGCTGTTTTTT. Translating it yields CASSRRAWGTGELFF.

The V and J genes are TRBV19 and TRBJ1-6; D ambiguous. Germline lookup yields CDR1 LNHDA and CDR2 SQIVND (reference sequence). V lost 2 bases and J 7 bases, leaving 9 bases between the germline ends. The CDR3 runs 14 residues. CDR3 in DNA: TGTGCCAGTAGTATATGGCGGGGAAATTCACCCCTCCACTTT. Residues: CASSIWRGNSPLHF.

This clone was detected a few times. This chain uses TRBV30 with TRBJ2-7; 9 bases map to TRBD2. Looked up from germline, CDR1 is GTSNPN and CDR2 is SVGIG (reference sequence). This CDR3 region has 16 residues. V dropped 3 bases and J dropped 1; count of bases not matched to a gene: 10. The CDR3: CAWSRGTSLVSYEQYF. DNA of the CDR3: TGTGCCTGGAGCCGGGGGACTAGCCTCGTTTCCTACGAGCAGTACTTC.

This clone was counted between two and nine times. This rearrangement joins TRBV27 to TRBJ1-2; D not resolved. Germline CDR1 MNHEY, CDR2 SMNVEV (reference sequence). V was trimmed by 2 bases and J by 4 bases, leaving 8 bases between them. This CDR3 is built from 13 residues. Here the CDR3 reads CASSLTASYGYTF. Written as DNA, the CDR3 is TGTGCCAGCAGTTTAACAGCCTCCTATGGCTACACCTTC.

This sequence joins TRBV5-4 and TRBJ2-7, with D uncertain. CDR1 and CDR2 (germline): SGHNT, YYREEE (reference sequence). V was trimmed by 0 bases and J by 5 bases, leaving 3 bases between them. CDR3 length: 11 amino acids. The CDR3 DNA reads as TGTGCCAGCAGCTTGGGTGACGAGCAGTACTTC. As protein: CASSLGDEQYF. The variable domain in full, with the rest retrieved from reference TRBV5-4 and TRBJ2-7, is ETGVTQSPTHLIKTRGQQVTLRCSSQSGHNTVSWYQQALGQGPQFIFQYYREEENGRGNFPPRFSGLQFPNYSSELNVNALELDDSALYLCASSLGDEQYFGPGTRLTVT.

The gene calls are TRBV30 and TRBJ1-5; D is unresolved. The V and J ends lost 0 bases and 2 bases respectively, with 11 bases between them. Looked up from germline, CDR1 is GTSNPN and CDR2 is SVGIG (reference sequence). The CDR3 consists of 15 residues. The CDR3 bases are TGTGCCTGGAGTGTAAAGGTGGCAGGCAATCAGCCCCAGCATTTT. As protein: CAWSVKVAGNQPQHF.

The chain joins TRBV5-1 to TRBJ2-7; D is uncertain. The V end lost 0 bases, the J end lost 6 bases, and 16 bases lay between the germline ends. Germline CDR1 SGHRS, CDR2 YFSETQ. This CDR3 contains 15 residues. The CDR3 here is CASSLVGPPVGEQYF. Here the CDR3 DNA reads TGCGCCAGCAGCTTGGTAGGACCCCCGGTTGGCGAGCAGTACTTC.

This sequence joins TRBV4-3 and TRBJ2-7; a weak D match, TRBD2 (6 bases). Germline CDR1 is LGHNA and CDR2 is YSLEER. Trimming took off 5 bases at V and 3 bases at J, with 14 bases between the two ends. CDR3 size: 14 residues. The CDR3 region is CASSKGGGIYEQYF. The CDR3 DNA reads TGCGCCAGCAGCAAAGGTGGGGGGATCTACGAGCAGTACTTC.

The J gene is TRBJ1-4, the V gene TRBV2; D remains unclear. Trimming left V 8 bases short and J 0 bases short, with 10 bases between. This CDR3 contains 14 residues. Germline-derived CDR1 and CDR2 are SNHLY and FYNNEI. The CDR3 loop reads CASGPLPTNEKLFF. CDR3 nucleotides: TGTGCCAGCGGCCCTCTACCAACTAATGAAAAACTGTTTTTT.

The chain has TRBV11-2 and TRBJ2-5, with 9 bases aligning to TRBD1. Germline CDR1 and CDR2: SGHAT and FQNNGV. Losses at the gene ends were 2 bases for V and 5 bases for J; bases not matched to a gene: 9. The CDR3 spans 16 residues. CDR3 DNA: TGTGCCAGCAGCTTAAACTCGGGACAGGGTAGGGAGACCCAGTACTTC. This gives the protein CASSLNSGQGRETQYF.

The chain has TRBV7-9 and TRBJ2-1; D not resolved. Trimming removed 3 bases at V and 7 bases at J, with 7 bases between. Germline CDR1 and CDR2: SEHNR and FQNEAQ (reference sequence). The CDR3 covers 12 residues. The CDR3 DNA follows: TGTGCCAGCAGCTTGTTGGAGAATGAGCAGTTCTTC. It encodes CASSLLENEQFF.

The CDR3 region is CASSRQQGEQFF. The DNA for the CDR3 is TGTGCCAGCAGCCGACAGCAAGGGGAGCAGTTCTTC. V usage is TRBV7-6 and J usage is TRBJ2-1; D might be TRBD1 (5 bases). The CDR3 covers 12 residues. V was clipped by 5 bases and J by 10 bases, with 12 bases between them. Germline V gene data show CDR1 as SGHVS and CDR2 as FNYEAQ.

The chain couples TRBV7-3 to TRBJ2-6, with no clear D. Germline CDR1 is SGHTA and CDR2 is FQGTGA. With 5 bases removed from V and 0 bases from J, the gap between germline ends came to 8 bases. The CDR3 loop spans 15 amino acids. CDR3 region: CASSRPGSGANVLTF. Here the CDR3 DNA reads TGTGCCAGCAGCCGACCGGGCTCTGGGGCCAACGTCCTGACTTTC.